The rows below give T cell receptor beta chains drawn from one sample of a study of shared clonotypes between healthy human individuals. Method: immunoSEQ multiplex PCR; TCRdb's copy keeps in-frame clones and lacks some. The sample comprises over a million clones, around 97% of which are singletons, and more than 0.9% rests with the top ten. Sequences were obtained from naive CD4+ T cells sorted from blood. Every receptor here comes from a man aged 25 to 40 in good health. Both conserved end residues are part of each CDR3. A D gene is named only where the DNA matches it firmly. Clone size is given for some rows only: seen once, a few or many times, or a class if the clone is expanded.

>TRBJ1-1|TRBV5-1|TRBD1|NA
CASGPVGDSKTTEAFF
TGCGCCAGCGGACCCGTGGGGGACAGCAAGACAACTGAAGCTTTCTTT
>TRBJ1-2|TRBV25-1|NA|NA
CASSYGARYGYTF
TGTGCCAGCAGTTACGGGGCGCGCTATGGCTACACCTTC
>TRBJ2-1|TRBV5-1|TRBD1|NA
CASSLRLVVGIDRAHNEQFF
TGCGCCAGCAGCTTGAGGCTGGTGGTGGGCATTGACAGGGCCCACAATGAGCAGTTCTTC
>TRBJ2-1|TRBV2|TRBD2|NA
CASSDVTGLAGDNEQFF
TGTGCCAGCAGTGATGTAACTGGACTAGCGGGAGACAATGAGCAGTTCTTC
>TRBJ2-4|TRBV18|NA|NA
CASSPPVLAKNIQYF
TGTGCCAGCTCACCACCGGTATTAGCCAAAAACATTCAGTACTTC
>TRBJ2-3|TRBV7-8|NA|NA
CASSLVLSFNTDTQYF
TGTGCCAGCAGCTTAGTCCTGTCCTTCAACACAGATACGCAGTATTTT
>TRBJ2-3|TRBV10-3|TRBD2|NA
CATGGGETDTQYF
TGTGCCACCGGGGGGGGAGAAACAGATACGCAGTATTTT
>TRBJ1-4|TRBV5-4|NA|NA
CASSFRGGNEKLFF
TGTGCCAGCAGCTTCAGGGGCGGAAATGAAAAACTGTTTTTT
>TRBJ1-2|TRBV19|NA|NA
CASSILGRDGYTF
TGTGCCAGTAGTATCCTGGGGCGGGATGGCTACACCTTC
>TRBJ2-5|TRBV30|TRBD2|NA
CAWSLLAGETQYF
TGTGCCTGGAGTTTACTAGCGGGAGAGACCCAGTACTTC
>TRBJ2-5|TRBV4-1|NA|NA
CASSHLDRGGAQETQYF
TGCGCCAGCAGCCATCTCGACAGGGGAGGGGCCCAAGAGACCCAGTACTTC
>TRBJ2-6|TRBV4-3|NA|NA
CASSQESRGTGANVLTF
TGCGCCAGCAGCCAAGAGAGTAGGGGGACCGGGGCCAACGTCCTGACTTTC
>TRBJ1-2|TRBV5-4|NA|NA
CASSRDRLNYGYTF
TGTGCCAGCAGCAGAGACAGGCTAAACTATGGCTACACCTTC
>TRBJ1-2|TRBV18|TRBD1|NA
CASSPTGGTYGYTF
TGTGCCAGCTCACCTACAGGGGGCACCTATGGCTACACCTTC
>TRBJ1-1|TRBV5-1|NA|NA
CASSLVGGENTEAFF
TGCGCCAGCAGCTTGGTTGGGGGCGAGAACACTGAAGCTTTCTTT
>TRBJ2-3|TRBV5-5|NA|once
CASSRIRGTDTQYF
TGTGCCAGCTCCCGTATCCGGGGTACAGATACGCAGTATTTT
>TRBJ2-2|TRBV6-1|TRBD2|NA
CASSEVPSGRANTGELFF
TGTGCCAGCAGTGAAGTTCCTAGCGGGAGGGCGAACACCGGGGAGCTGTTTTTT
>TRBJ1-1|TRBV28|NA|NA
CASSSSNTEAFF
TGTGCCAGCAGTTCATCAAACACTGAAGCTTTCTTT
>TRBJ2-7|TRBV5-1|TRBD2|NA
CASSFSSGSSYEQYF
TGCGCCAGCAGCTTCTCTAGCGGGAGCTCCTACGAGCAGTACTTC
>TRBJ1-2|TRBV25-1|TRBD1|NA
CASSPLGQGNYGYTF
TGTGCCAGCAGTCCCCTGGGACAGGGAAACTATGGCTACACCTTC
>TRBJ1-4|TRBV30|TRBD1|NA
CAWRDREELFF
TGTGCCTGGAGGGACAGGGAAGAACTGTTTTTT
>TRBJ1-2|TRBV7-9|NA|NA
CASSLGGYGYTF
TGTGCCAGCAGCTTGGGTGGCTATGGCTACACCTTC